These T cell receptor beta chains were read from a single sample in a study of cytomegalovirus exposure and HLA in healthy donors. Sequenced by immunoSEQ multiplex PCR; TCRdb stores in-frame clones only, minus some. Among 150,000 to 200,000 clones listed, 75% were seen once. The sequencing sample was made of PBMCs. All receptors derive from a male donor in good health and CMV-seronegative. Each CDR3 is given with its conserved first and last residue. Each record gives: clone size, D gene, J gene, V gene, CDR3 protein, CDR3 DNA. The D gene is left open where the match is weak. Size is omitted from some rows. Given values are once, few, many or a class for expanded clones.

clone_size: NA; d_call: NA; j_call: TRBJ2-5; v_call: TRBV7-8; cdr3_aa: CASSPWTQETQYF; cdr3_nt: TGTGCCAGCAGCCCCTGGACACAAGAGACCCAGTACTTC
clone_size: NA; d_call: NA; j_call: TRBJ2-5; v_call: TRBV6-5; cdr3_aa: CASSEVGAETQYF; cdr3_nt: TGTGCCAGCAGTGAGGTAGGGGCAGAGACCCAGTACTTC
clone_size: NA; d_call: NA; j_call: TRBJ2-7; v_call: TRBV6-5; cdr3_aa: CASSATADSYEQYF; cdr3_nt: TGTGCCAGCAGTGCGACAGCCGATTCCTACGAGCAGTACTTC
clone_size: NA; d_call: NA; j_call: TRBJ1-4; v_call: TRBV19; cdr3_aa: CASTQPGRFGEKLFF; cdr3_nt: TGTGCCAGTACTCAACCAGGGAGGTTTGGTGAAAAACTGTTTTTT
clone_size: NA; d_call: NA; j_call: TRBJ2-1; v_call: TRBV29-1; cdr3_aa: CSVGGGEQFF; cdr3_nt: TGCAGCGTTGGGGGAGGTGAGCAGTTCTTC
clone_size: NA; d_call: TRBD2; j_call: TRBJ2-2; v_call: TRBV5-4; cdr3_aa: CASSPGGGRSPGELFF; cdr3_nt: TGTGCCAGCAGCCCCGGCGGCGGGAGGTCCCCCGGGGAGCTGTTTTTT
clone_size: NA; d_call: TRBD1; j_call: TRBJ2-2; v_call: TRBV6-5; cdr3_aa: CASRGGTGAGELFF; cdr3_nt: TGTGCCAGCAGAGGAGGGACAGGGGCCGGGGAGCTGTTTTTT
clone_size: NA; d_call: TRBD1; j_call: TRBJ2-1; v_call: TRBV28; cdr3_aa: CASSSGTGTYEQFF; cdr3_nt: TGTGCCAGCAGTTCCGGGACAGGGACTTATGAGCAGTTCTTC
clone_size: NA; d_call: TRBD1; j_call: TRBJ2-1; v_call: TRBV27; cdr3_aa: CASSLLAPGTEEDEQFF; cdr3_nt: TGTGCCAGCAGTTTGTTGGCCCCCGGGACAGAAGAGGATGAGCAGTTCTTC
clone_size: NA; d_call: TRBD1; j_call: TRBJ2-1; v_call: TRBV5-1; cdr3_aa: CASSLGQGNHEQFF; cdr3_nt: TGCGCCAGCAGCTTGGGACAGGGTAATCATGAGCAGTTCTTC
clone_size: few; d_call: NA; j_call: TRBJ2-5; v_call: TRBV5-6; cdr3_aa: CASSDGGSQETQYF; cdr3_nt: TGTGCCAGCAGCGATGGGGGCTCCCAAGAGACCCAGTACTTC
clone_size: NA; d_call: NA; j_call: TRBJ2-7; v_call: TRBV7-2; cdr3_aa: CASLPGVSDEQYF; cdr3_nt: TGTGCCAGCCTACCCGGAGTAAGCGACGAGCAGTACTTC
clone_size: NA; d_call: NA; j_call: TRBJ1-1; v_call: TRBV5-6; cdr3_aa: CASSRFLGTEAFF; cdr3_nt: TGTGCCAGCAGTCGTTTCCTCGGCACTGAAGCTTTCTTT
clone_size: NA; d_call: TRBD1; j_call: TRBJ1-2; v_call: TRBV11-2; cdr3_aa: CASSRRGQGGYSQGYTF; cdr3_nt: TGTGCCAGCAGCCGGAGAGGTCAGGGGGGTTATTCCCAGGGCTACACCTTC
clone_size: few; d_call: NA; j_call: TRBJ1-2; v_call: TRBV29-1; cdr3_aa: CSVPRDYGYTF; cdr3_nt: TGCAGCGTTCCCAGGGACTATGGCTACACCTTC
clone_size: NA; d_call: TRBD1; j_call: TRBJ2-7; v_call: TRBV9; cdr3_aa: CASSVDRGGEQYF; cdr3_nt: TGTGCCAGCAGCGTAGACAGGGGTGGCGAGCAGTACTTC
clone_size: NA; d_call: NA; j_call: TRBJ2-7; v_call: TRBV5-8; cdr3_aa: CASSTLFRYEQYF; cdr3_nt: TGTGCCAGCAGCACTCTATTCCGGTACGAGCAGTACTTC
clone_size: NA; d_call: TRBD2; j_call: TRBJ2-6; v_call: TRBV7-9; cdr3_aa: CASSLGLAGASGANVLTF; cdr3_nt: TGTGCCAGCAGCTTAGGCCTAGCGGGGGCCTCTGGGGCCAACGTCCTGACTTTC
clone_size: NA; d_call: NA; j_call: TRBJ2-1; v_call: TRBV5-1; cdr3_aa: CASSLVEGASEQFF; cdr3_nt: TGCGCCAGCAGCTTGGTCGAAGGGGCGAGTGAGCAGTTCTTC
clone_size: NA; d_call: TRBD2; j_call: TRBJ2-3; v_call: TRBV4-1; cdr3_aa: CASSQDRGGGGKDTQYF; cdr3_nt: TGCGCCAGCAGCCAAGATAGAGGCGGGGGGGGGAAAGATACGCAGTATTTT
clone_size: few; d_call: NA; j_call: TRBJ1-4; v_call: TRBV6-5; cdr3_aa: CASTSTSTGQKLFF; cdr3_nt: TGTGCCAGCACCTCAACTTCCACGGGTCAGAAACTGTTTTTT
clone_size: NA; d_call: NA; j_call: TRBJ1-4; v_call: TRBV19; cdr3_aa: CASSARSGGPGLFF; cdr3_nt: TGTGCCAGTAGTGCCCGAAGCGGGGGGCCGGGACTGTTTTTT
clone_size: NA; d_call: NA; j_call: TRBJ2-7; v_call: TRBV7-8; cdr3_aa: CASSVRETYEQYF; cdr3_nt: TGTGCCAGCAGCGTCCGGGAAACCTACGAGCAGTACTTC
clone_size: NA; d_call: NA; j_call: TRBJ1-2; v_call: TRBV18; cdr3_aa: CASSPGEDYGYTF; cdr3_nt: TGTGCCAGCTCGCCAGGGGAGGACTATGGCTACACCTTC
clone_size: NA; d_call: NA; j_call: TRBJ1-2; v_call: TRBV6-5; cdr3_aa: CASRSAGVVGGYTF; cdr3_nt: TGTGCCAGCAGGTCAGCAGGCGTTGTAGGTGGCTACACCTTC
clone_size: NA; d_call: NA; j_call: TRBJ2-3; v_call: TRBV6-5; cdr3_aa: CASSYYGDTITDTQYF; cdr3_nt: TGTGCCAGCAGTTACTACGGGGACACAATCACAGATACGCAGTATTTT
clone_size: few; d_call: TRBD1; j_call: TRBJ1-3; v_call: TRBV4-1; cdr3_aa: CASSQEGGQGRNTIYF; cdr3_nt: TGCGCCAGCAGCCAAGAGGGTGGACAGGGTAGAAACACCATATATTTT